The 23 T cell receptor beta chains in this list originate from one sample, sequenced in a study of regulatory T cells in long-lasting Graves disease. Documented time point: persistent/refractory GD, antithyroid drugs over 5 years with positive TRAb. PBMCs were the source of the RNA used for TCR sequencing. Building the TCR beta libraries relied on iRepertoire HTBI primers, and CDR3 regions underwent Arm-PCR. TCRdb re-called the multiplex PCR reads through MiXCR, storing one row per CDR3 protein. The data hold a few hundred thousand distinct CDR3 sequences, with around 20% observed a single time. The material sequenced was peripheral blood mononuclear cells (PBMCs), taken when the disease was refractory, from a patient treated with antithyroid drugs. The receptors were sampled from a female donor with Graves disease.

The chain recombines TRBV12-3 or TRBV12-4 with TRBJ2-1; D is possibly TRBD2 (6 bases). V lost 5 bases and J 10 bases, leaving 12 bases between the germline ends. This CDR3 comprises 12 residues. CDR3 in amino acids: CASSGGGEEQFF. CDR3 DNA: TGTGCCAGCAGTGGGGGAGGCGAGGAGCAGTTCTTC.

The CDR3 reads CASSLLGGLGEQYF. Here the CDR3 DNA reads TGTGCCAGCAGTTTACTAGGGGGTCTCGGCGAGCAGTACTTC. The J gene is TRBJ2-7, the V gene TRBV27; possibly TRBD1 for D (6 bases). Trimming cost V 2 bases and J 6 bases, with 14 bases left between them. CDR3 length: 14 residues. Germline lookup yields CDR1 MNHEY and CDR2 SMNVEV (reference sequence).

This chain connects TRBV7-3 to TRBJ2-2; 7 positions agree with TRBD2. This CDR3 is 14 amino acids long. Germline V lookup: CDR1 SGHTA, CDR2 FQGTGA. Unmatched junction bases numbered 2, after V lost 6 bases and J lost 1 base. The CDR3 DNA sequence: TGTGCCAGCAGAGCGGGAAAGAACACCGGGGAGCTGTTTTTT. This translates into CASRAGKNTGELFF.

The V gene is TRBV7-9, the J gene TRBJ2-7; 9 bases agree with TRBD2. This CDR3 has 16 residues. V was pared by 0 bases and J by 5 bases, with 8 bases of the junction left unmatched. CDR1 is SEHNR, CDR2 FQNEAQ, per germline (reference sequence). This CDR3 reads CASSLAVAGDLNEQYF. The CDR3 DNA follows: TGTGCCAGCAGCTTAGCTGTAGCGGGAGATCTAAACGAGCAGTACTTC.

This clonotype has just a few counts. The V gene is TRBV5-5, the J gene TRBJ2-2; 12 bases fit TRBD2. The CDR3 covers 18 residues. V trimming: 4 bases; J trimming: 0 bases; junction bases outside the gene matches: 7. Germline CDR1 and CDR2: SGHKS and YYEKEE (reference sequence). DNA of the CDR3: TGTGCCAGCAGCAAAAGACTAGCGGGAGAGGCGAACACCGGGGAGCTGTTTTTT. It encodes CASSKRLAGEANTGELFF. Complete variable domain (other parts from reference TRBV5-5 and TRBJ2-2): DAGVTQSPTHLIKTRGQQVTLRCSPISGHKSVSWYQQVLGQGPQFIFQYYEKEERGRGNFPDRFSARQFPNYSSELNVNALLLGDSALYLCASSKRLAGEANTGELFFGEGSRLTVL.

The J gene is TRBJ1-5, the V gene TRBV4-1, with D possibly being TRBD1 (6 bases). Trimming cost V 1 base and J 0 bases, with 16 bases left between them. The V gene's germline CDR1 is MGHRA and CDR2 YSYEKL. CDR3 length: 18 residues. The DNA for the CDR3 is TGCGCCAGCAGCCAAGTTCCCGATACAGGGATTAGCAATCAGCCCCAGCATTTT. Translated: CASSQVPDTGISNQPQHF.

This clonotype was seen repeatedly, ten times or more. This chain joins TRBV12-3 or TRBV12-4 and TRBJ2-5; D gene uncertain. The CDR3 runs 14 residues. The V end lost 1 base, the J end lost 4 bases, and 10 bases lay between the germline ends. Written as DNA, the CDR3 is TGTGCCAGCAGTTTAGTAGGGTTAGGAGAGACCCAGTACTTC. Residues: CASSLVGLGETQYF.

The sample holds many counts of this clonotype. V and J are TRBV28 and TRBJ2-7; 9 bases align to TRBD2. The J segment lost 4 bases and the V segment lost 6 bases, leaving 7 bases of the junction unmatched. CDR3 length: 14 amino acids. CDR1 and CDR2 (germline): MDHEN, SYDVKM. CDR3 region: CASSPGLARYEQYF. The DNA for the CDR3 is TGTGCCAGCAGCCCGGGACTAGCAAGATACGAGCAGTACTTC.

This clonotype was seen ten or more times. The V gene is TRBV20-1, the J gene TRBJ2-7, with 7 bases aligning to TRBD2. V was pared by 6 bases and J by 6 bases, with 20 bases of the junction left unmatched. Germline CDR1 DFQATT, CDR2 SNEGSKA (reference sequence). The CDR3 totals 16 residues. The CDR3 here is CSATSWVRGSIVEQYF. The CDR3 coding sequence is TGCAGTGCCACCTCATGGGTCCGCGGGAGTATCGTCGAGCAGTACTTC.

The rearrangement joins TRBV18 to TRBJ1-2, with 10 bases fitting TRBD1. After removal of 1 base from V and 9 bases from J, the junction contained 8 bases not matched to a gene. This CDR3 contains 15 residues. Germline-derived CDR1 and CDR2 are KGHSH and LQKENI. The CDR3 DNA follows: TGTGCCAGCTCACCACTTGGGACAGGGGAATATAGCTACACCTTC. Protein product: CASSPLGTGEYSYTF.

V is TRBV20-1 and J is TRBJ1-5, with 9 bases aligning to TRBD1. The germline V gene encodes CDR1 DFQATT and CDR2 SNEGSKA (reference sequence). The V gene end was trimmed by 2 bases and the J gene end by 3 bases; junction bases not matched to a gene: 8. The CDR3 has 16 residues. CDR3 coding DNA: TGCAGTGCTAGAAAGTTCCGGGACAGGGACAATCAGCCCCAGCATTTT. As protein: CSARKFRDRDNQPQHF.

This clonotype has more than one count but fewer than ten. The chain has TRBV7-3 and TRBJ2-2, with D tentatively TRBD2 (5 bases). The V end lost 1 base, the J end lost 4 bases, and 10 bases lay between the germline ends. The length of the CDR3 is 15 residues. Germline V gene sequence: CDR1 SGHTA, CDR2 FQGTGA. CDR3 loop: CASSLNRETTGELFF. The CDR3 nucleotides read TGTGCCAGCAGCTTAAATAGGGAGACCACCGGGGAGCTGTTTTTT.

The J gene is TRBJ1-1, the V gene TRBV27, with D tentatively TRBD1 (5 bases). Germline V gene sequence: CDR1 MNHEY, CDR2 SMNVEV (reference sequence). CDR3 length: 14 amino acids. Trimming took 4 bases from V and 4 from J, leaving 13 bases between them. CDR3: CASSSLQGRTEAFF. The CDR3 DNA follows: TGTGCCAGCAGTTCACTTCAGGGCCGCACTGAAGCTTTCTTT.

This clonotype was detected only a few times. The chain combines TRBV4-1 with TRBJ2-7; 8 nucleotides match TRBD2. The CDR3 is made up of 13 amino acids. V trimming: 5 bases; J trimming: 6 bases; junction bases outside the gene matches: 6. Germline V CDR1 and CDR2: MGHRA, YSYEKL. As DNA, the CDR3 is TGCGCCAGCAGCTCAGCTAGCGGGCTCGAGCAGTACTTC. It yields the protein CASSSASGLEQYF.

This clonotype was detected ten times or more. The DNA for the CDR3 is TGTGCCAGCAGTTTTGGTAGCGGGAGCTCCTACGAGCAGTACTTC. Protein product: CASSFGSGSSYEQYF. The V call is TRBV12-3 or TRBV12-4, the J call TRBJ2-7; TRBD2 aligns across 9 bases. V lost 3 bases and J lost 0; bases outside the gene matches: 3. The CDR3 runs to 15 residues.

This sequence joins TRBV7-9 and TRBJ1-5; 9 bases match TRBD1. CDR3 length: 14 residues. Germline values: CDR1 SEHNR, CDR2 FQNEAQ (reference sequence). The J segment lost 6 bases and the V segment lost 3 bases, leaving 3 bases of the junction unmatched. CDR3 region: CASSLDRGPQPQHF. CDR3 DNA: TGTGCCAGCAGCTTGGACAGGGGACCTCAGCCCCAGCATTTT. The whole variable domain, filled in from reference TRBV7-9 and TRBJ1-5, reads DTGVSQNPRHKITKRGQNVTFRCDPISEHNRLYWYRQTLGQGPEFLTYFQNEAQLEKSRLLSDRFSAERPKGSFSTLEIQRTEQGDSAMYLCASSLDRGPQPQHFGDGTRLSIL.

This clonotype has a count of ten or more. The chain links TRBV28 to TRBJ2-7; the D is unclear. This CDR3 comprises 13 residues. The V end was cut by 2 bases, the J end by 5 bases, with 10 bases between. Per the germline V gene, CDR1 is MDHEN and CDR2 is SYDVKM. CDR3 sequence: CASSLLGRDEQYF. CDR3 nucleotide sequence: TGTGCCAGCAGTTTACTGGGTAGGGACGAGCAGTACTTC.

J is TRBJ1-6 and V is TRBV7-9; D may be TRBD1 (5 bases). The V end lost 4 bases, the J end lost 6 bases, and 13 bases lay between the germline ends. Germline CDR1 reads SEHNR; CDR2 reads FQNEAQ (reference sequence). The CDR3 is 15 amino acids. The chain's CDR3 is CASSSSTTANSPLHF. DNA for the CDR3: TGTGCCAGCAGCTCCAGTACGACAGCTAATTCACCCCTCCACTTT.

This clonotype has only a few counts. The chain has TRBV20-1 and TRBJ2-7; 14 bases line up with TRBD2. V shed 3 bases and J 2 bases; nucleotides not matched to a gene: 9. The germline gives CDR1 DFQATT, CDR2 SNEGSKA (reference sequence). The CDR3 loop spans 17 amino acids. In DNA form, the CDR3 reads TGCAGTGCTAGCTATACCGGACTAGCGGGGGGAACCTACGAGCAGTACTTC. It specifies CSASYTGLAGGTYEQYF.

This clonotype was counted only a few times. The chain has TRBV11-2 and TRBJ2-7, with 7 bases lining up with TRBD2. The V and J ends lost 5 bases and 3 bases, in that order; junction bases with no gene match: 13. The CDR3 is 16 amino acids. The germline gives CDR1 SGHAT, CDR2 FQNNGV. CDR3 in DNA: TGTGCCAGCAGCCCCTGGGCTAGCGGAACTTACTACGAGCAGTACTTC. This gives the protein CASSPWASGTYYEQYF.

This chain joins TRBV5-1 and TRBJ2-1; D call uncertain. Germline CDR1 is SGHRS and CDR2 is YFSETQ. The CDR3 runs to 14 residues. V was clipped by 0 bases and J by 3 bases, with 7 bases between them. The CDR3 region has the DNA TGCGCCAGCAGCTTGGGGCAACTCTACAATGAGCAGTTCTTC. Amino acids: CASSLGQLYNEQFF.

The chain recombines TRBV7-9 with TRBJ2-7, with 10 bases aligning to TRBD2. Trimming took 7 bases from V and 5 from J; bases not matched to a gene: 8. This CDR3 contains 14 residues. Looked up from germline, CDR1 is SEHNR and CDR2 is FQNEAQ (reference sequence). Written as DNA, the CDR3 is TGTGCCAGCACCCTAGCGGGAGTAGTCGACGAGCAGTACTTC. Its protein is CASTLAGVVDEQYF.

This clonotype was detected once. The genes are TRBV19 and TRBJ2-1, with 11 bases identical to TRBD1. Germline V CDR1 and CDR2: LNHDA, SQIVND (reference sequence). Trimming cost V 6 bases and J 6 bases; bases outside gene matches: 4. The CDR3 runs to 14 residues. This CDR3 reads CASSGQGATNEQFF. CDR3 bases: TGTGCCAGTAGCGGACAGGGGGCTACCAATGAGCAGTTCTTC.